Included here is one TCR beta chain sequence, with context. The data originate from a study of cytomegalovirus exposure and HLA in healthy donors. Primers: 60 Vbeta forward and 13 Jbeta reverse. The data were produced by immunoSEQ multiplex PCR, yet TCRdb's version contains in-frame clones alone and is incomplete. Seen in this sample are 35,000 to 45,000 clones; the ten most common clones hold roughly 8%. Trimming at V came to 4 bases and at J to 3 bases, leaving 9 bases not matched to a gene. Germline V gene lookup returns CDR1 MNHEY and CDR2 SVGAGI. This CDR3 is 15 amino acids long. J is TRBJ2-7 and V is TRBV6-5; 7 nucleotides align to TRBD1. This receptor was obtained from a male donor in good health and CMV-seronegative. Sequenced sample: PBMCs. Written as DNA, the CDR3 is TGTGCCAGCAGTTTCCAGACAGGGCCGGACTACGAGCAGTACTTC. As protein: CASSFQTGPDYEQYF.